One sample yielded the 17 T cell receptor beta chains listed below, sequenced in a study of neurological immune-mediated disorders. MiXCR was run by TCRdb on the 5' RACE reads, yielding one entry per CDR3 protein. This table has about 71,000 distinct CDR3 sequences, roughly 4.3% appearing once. Specimen: PBMCs. All receptors come from a man aged 25-45 years with multiple sclerosis.

This clonotype has a handful of counts. This may arise from a read error, as a much more abundant clone is one base away. This likely comes from a read error, as the CDR3 has no conserved phenylalanine or tryptophan at its end. The chain joins TRBV20-1 to TRBJ2-3, with 15 bases identical to TRBD2. CDR3 length: 15 amino acids. Germline loops: CDR1 DFQATT, CDR2 SNEGSKA (reference sequence). V was pared by 3 bases and J by 6 bases, with 4 bases of the junction left unmatched. The CDR3 is CSASGLAGGQDTQYI. DNA for the CDR3: TGCAGTGCTAGTGGACTAGCGGGGGGGCAGGATACGCAGTATATT.

The chain carries TRBV2 and TRBJ1-5, with D possibly TRBD1 on 5 matching bases. The CDR3 is 15 residues long. Germline CDR1 and CDR2: SNHLY and FYNNEI. V gave up 6 bases and J gave up 0 bases, with 12 bases separating them. CDR3 bases: TGTGCCAGCAGGGGGACGGATCATAGCAATCAGCCCCAGCATTTT. Translating gives CASRGTDHSNQPQHF.

This clonotype was observed a handful of times. The CDR3 region is CASSLVNTEAFF. CDR3 in DNA: TGCGCCAGCAGCTTGGTGAACACTGAAGCTTTCTTT. The chain carries TRBV5-1 and TRBJ1-1, with D uncertain. CDR1 is SGHRS, CDR2 YFSETQ, per germline. The germline V and J ends were trimmed by 0 bases and 0 bases, with 0 bases remaining between them. CDR3 length equals 12 residues. Looking up the rest from reference TRBV5-1 and TRBJ1-1 gives the full variable domain: KAGVTQTPRYLIKTRGQQVTLSCSPISGHRSVSWYQQTPGQGLQFLFEYFSETQRNKGNFPGRFSGRQFSNSRSEMNVSTLELGDSALYLCASSLVNTEAFFGQGTRLTVV.

This clonotype came up many times. As DNA, the CDR3 is TGTGCCAGCAGCTTAGGACGGACTAGCGGGGTAGGCTCCTACAATGAGCAGTTCTTC. It codes for CASSLGRTSGVGSYNEQFF. The J gene is TRBJ2-1, the V gene TRBV7-8; TRBD2 agrees at 12 bases. CDR3 size: 19 residues. Looked up from germline, CDR1 is SGHVS and CDR2 is FQNEAQ. Trimming took 1 base from V and 0 from J; bases not matched to a gene: 7.

There are many counts of this clonotype. This chain links TRBV20-1 with TRBJ1-1; no clear D. V was cut by 8 bases and J by 7 bases, with 17 bases left in between. Per germline, CDR1 DFQATT and CDR2 SNEGSKA (reference sequence). The CDR3 is 12 residues long. CDR3: CSPEDPANEAFF. The CDR3 coding sequence is TGCAGTCCTGAAGACCCCGCGAATGAAGCTTTCTTT.

This clonotype was counted between two and nine times. The J gene is TRBJ2-5, the V gene TRBV4-2, with 9 nucleotides matching TRBD2. The CDR3 covers 15 residues. The ends lost 4 bases at V and 0 bases at J; junction bases unmatched: 3. The germline gives CDR1 LGHNA, CDR2 YNFKEQ. The CDR3 DNA is TGTGCCAGCAGCCGATCTAGCGGGAACCAAGAGACCCAGTACTTC. Its translation is CASSRSSGNQETQYF.

This clonotype has a count of ten or more. This chain links TRBV10-3 with TRBJ1-4, with unresolved D. The CDR3 totals 17 residues. Germline-derived CDR1 and CDR2 are ENHRY and SYGVKD. V was clipped by 0 bases and J by 5 bases, with 16 bases between them. The DNA for the CDR3 is TGTGCCATCAGTGAGTCGGAGGTGGACGGTGGAAATGAAAAACTGTTTTTT. Protein product: CAISESEVDGGNEKLFF.

The sample holds many counts of this clonotype. The rearrangement uses TRBV5-5 and TRBJ1-5, with 8 bases that match TRBD1. This CDR3 contains 17 residues. Germline assignment: CDR1 SGHKS and CDR2 YYEKEE (reference sequence). V lost 4 bases to trimming and J lost 4 bases; unmatched junction nucleotides: 13. The CDR3 sequence is CASSAHRGYGGNQPQHF. CDR3 in DNA: TGTGCCAGCAGCGCGCACAGGGGGTATGGGGGAAATCAGCCCCAGCATTTT. The entire variable domain, with the rest obtained from reference TRBV5-5 and TRBJ1-5, is as follows: DAGVTQSPTHLIKTRGQQVTLRCSPISGHKSVSWYQQVLGQGPQFIFQYYEKEERGRGNFPDRFSARQFPNYSSELNVNALLLGDSALYLCASSAHRGYGGNQPQHFGDGTRLSIL.

This clonotype was recorded at least ten times. The chain is built from TRBV12-5 and TRBJ1-1, with a weak D call TRBD1 (5 bases). The germline V and J ends were trimmed by 5 bases and 7 bases, with 20 bases remaining between them. The CDR3 has 15 residues. Germline V gene data show CDR1 as LGHNT and CDR2 as FRNRAP. CDR3 sequence (DNA): TGTGCTAGTGGTCCCATGGGAGGGACGCTCCATGAAGCTTTCTTT. This codes for CASGPMGGTLHEAFF.

This clonotype was counted at least ten times. V is TRBV20-1 and J is TRBJ2-3, with 8 bases that match TRBD1. The CDR3 has 14 residues. Germline V gives CDR1 DFQATT, CDR2 SNEGSKA (reference sequence). V was pared by 3 bases and J by 1 base, with 3 bases of the junction left unmatched. The CDR3, as DNA: TGCAGTGCTAGTCAGGGGGCTCGCACAGATACGCAGTATTTT. This codes for CSASQGARTDTQYF.

The table lists this clonotype with many counts. The genes are TRBV5-1 and TRBJ1-5; a possible D gene is TRBD1 (5 bases). CDR1 SGHRS and CDR2 YFSETQ come from the germline V gene. This CDR3 comprises 15 residues. Trimming pared 0 bases from V and 0 bases from J, leaving 7 bases between. In nucleotides, the CDR3 is TGCGCCAGCAGCTTGGAGGGGTATAGCAATCAGCCCCAGCATTTT. Its protein product is CASSLEGYSNQPQHF.

This clonotype was found many times. The J gene is TRBJ2-3, the V gene TRBV29-1; D remains unclear. There are 16 residues in the CDR3. V lost 0 bases to trimming and J lost 0 bases, with 13 bases between them. Germline lookup yields CDR1 SQVTM and CDR2 ANQGSEA. CDR3 sequence reads: CSVEDRTRTSTDTQYF. The CDR3 DNA is TGCAGCGTTGAAGATAGAACTCGCACTAGCACAGATACGCAGTATTTT.

The table lists this clonotype with many counts. The chain uses TRBV7-9 and TRBJ1-2, with 9 bases identical to TRBD1. V dropped 5 bases and J dropped 8; count of bases not matched to a gene: 12. This CDR3 has 15 residues. The germline V gene encodes CDR1 SEHNR and CDR2 FQNEAQ (reference sequence). In DNA, the CDR3 is TGTGCCAGCAGCCCACGCCGGGACAGGGACTTGGGCTACACCTTC. It codes for CASSPRRDRDLGYTF.

Concerning this clonotype itself: One end of the junction is discordant with germline, which a read error may explain. The chain is built from TRBV20-1 and TRBJ1-6; D not certain. This CDR3 is built from 13 residues. CDR1 DFQATT and CDR2 SNEGSKA come from the germline V gene (reference sequence). CDR3 loop: CSARDVGNSPLNF. CDR3 nucleotide sequence: TGCAGTGCTAGAGACGTGGGTAATTCACCCCTCAACTTT.

This clonotype came up many times. The gene calls are TRBV20-1 and TRBJ1-5; maybe TRBD1 (5 bases). Trimming shortened V by 2 bases and J by 2 bases, and 10 bases separated the two germline ends. In germline, CDR1 is DFQATT, CDR2 SNEGSKA (reference sequence). CDR3 length equals 14 residues. The CDR3 region is CSARNRMGNQPQHF. In nucleotides, the CDR3 is TGCAGTGCTAGAAACAGGATGGGCAATCAGCCCCAGCATTTT.

Many counts were recorded for this clonotype. The chain recombines TRBV27 with TRBJ1-2; the D is unclear. Trimming took 3 bases from V and 4 from J, leaving 9 bases between them. This CDR3 comprises 13 residues. Germline CDR1 reads MNHEY; CDR2 reads SMNVEV (reference sequence). CDR3 region: CASSFTAGYGYTF. CDR3 in DNA: TGTGCCAGCAGTTTTACCGCCGGCTATGGCTACACCTTC.

The rearrangement links TRBV4-1 to TRBJ1-2; D is perhaps TRBD1 (5 bases). Per the germline V gene, CDR1 is MGHRA and CDR2 is YSYEKL. The CDR3 is made up of 14 amino acids. The V and J ends lost 3 bases and 3 bases respectively, with 11 bases between them. CDR3 amino acids: CASSQGLGYYGYTF. Here the CDR3 DNA reads TGCGCCAGCAGCCAGGGGCTGGGATACTATGGCTACACCTTC.